One and the same sample provided the 5 T cell receptor beta chains below, sequenced in a study of blood T cell repertoires in COVID-19. Data came from immunoSEQ multiplex PCR; TCRdb stores just in-frame clones and leaves some out. The sample holds approximately 69,000 clones, over 80% seen once. Sequencing used peripheral blood. The receptors shown here come from a woman of 80 years or more with acute or convalescent COVID-19.

This chain uses TRBV25-1 with TRBJ1-1, with D unclear. V lost 6 bases and J lost 5, with 13 bases in between. The CDR3 consists of 13 residues. The V gene's germline CDR1 is MGHDK and CDR2 SYGVNS. The CDR3 DNA reads as TGTGCCAGCAGGCCGTTCAAGGAGACTGAAGCTTTCTTT. The encoded protein is CASRPFKETEAFF.

This clone was seen a handful of times. The CDR3: CASRRPGTSRNEQFF. The CDR3, as DNA: TGTGCCAGCAGGAGACCCGGGACTAGCAGGAATGAGCAGTTCTTC. The chain couples TRBV27 to TRBJ2-1; 9 nucleotides agree with TRBD2. CDR3 size: 15 residues. Germline V CDR1 and CDR2: MNHEY, SMNVEV (reference sequence). Germline trimming cut 6 bases from V and 7 bases from J; bases unmatched to any gene: 10.

This clone was seen just once. V is TRBV30 and J is TRBJ1-1, with D hard to call. The V end was cut by 1 base, the J end by 1 base, with 16 bases between. The CDR3 has 16 amino acids. Germline loops: CDR1 GTSNPN, CDR2 SVGIG (reference sequence). This CDR3 is CAWSGPRSGRNTEAFF. Written as DNA, the CDR3 is TGTGCCTGGAGTGGCCCACGAAGTGGGCGGAACACTGAAGCTTTCTTT.

In nucleotides, the CDR3 is TGTGCCAGCAGCACCTGGACAGAGAGCGGAAAACTGTTTTTT. It specifies CASSTWTESGKLFF. This rearrangement joins TRBV6-5 to TRBJ1-4, with D maybe TRBD1 (6 bases). This CDR3 region has 14 residues. Trimming removed 6 bases from V and 10 bases from J, with 18 bases in between. Germline-derived CDR1 and CDR2 are MNHEY and SVGAGI.

This rearrangement joins TRBV15 to TRBJ2-1; 13 bases line up with TRBD2. Germline CDR1 and CDR2: LNHNV and YYDKDF (reference sequence). J lost 5 bases, V lost 5 bases, and 12 bases had no gene match. The CDR3 spans 18 residues. The CDR3 protein is CATSRVPSGTSGNNEQFF. CDR3 DNA: TGTGCCACCAGCCGAGTCCCCTCCGGGACTAGCGGGAACAATGAGCAGTTCTTC.